These 4 T cell receptor beta chains originate from one sample sequenced in a study of T cell responses to AZD1222 COVID-19 vaccine. Assay used: immunoSEQ multiplex PCR; TCRdb lists only in-frame clones, some missing. Of about 130,000 clones in the sample, more than 75% were seen once. The sequences come from peripheral blood, collected 28 days after the second AZD1222 dose. These receptors all come from an adult who received the AZD1222 COVID-19 vaccine.

The chain couples TRBV18 to TRBJ2-5, with 8 bases that match TRBD1. Germline loops: CDR1 KGHSH, CDR2 LQKENI. Trimming removed 7 bases from V and 4 bases from J; junction bases left unmatched: 11. CDR3 length: 15 residues. CDR3 residues: CASLAGQVARETQYF. The CDR3 DNA is TGTGCCAGCTTGGCGGGACAGGTCGCAAGAGAGACCCAGTACTTC.

The chain employs TRBV20-1 and TRBJ1-2, with D maybe TRBD1 (5 bases). Germline loops: CDR1 DFQATT, CDR2 SNEGSKA (reference sequence). The V end lost 6 bases, the J end lost 6 bases, and 11 bases lay between the germline ends. This CDR3 is 11 amino acids long. The CDR3 region is CSAGGGNGYTF. The CDR3 DNA follows: TGCAGTGCGGGGGGAGGGAATGGCTACACCTTC.

The chain recombines TRBV28 with TRBJ1-6; TRBD1 aligns across 8 bases. Germline V gene sequence: CDR1 MDHEN, CDR2 SYDVKM. After removal of 3 bases from V and 7 bases from J, the junction contained 8 bases not matched to a gene. CDR3 length: 16 amino acids. The DNA for the CDR3 is TGTGCCAGCAGTTTCCCCGGACAGGGAGGAAATTCACCCCTCCACTTT. It yields the protein CASSFPGQGGNSPLHF. The full variable domain, with the rest looked up from reference TRBV28 and TRBJ1-6, is DVKVTQSSRYLVKRTGEKVFLECVQDMDHENMFWYRQDPGLGLRLIYFSYDVKMKEKGDIPEGYSVSREKKERFSLILESASTNQTSMYLCASSFPGQGGNSPLHFGNGTRLTVT.

In its sample, this clone was seen a few times. V and J are TRBV5-1 and TRBJ1-2; 9 bases align to TRBD1. Trimming at V came to 4 bases and at J to 1 base, leaving 8 bases not matched to a gene. The CDR3 runs to 16 residues. Germline V CDR1 and CDR2: SGHRS, YFSETQ. The chain's CDR3 is CASSPGQGQNNYGYTF. CDR3 coding DNA: TGCGCCAGCAGCCCGGGACAGGGACAGAATAACTATGGCTACACCTTC.